Each of the 10 T cell receptor beta chains below was sequenced from the same sample in a study of memory CD4+ T cells and cytomegalovirus serostatus. The sort gate was single viable CD3+CD4+CD8-CD45RO+ cells for memory CD4+ T cells. Method: immunoSEQ multiplex PCR; TCRdb's copy keeps in-frame clones and lacks some. Of about 75,000 clones listed, under 80% are singletons. The sequencing input was memory CD4+ T cells from blood. The receptors shown here come from an adult in good health and CMV-seropositive.

V usage is TRBV7-8 and J usage is TRBJ2-5, with D possibly being TRBD2 (5 bases). Trimming took 7 bases from V and 5 from J, leaving 20 bases between them. This CDR3 has 15 residues. Looked up from germline, CDR1 is SGHVS and CDR2 is FQNEAQ. The CDR3 sequence is CASTRRRLTGETQYF. The CDR3 DNA reads TGTGCCAGCACCCGGCGACGTTTAACGGGGGAGACCCAGTACTTC.

V and J are TRBV9 and TRBJ1-2; unclear D gene. The CDR3 loop spans 15 amino acids. CDR1 and CDR2 (germline): SGDLS, YYNGEE. V lost 0 bases, J lost 0 bases, and 9 bases lay in between. The CDR3 spells CASSVVGLPNYGYTF. The CDR3, as DNA: TGTGCCAGCAGCGTAGTAGGTCTCCCTAACTATGGCTACACCTTC.

V is TRBV6-5 and J is TRBJ2-5; D not resolved. Trimming pared 2 bases from V and 1 base from J, leaving 8 bases between. The CDR3 runs to 14 residues. Germline V gene sequence: CDR1 MNHEY, CDR2 SVGAGI. The CDR3 spells CASSYTKIQETQYF. CDR3 nucleotide sequence: TGTGCCAGCAGTTACACAAAAATCCAAGAGACCCAGTACTTC.

V gene TRBV2 combines with J gene TRBJ2-7; D is ambiguous. V dropped 4 bases and J dropped 7 bases, with 23 bases sitting between them. Germline CDR1 and CDR2: SNHLY and FYNNEI. The CDR3 is 16 residues long. Here the CDR3 DNA reads TGTGCCAGCAGTGGCATCTTAGGATTCCTTCAAGGGGAGCAGTACGTC. Amino acids: CASSGILGFLQGEQYV.

The chain is built from TRBV11-3 and TRBJ2-3, with 7 bases fitting TRBD1. Germline lookup yields CDR1 SGHNT and CDR2 YENEEA. The CDR3 has 12 residues. J gave up 6 bases and V 6 bases, and 3 bases lay outside the gene matches. The CDR3 loop is CASRPQGDTQYF. The CDR3, as DNA: TGTGCCAGCAGGCCACAGGGGGATACGCAGTATTTT.

This chain joins TRBV6-5 and TRBJ2-7; 7 bases are shared with TRBD2. This CDR3 has 15 residues. Germline lookup yields CDR1 MNHEY and CDR2 SVGAGI. Losses at the gene ends were 2 bases for V and 4 bases for J; bases not matched to a gene: 8. Written as DNA, the CDR3 is TGTGCCAGCAGTTACGGCGGGAGCTCGGGATACGAGCAGTACGTC. Its protein is CASSYGGSSGYEQYV.

This clone was found a few times. The chain is built from TRBV28 and TRBJ2-3; D unresolved. With 6 bases removed from V and 2 bases from J, the gap between germline ends came to 12 bases. Germline CDR1 is MDHEN and CDR2 is SYDVKM. The CDR3 length is 14 residues. CDR3 in DNA: TGTGCCAGCAGCCCCGCCCTGAACACAGATACGCAGTATTTT. This codes for CASSPALNTDTQYF.

In its sample, this clone was seen once. The CDR3 DNA is TGTGCCAGCAGCTTAGATCGGGCTGAAGCTTTCTTT. It yields the protein CASSLDRAEAFF. The V and J genes are TRBV7-2 and TRBJ1-1; D is uncertain. CDR3 length: 12 amino acids. CDR1 is SGHTA, CDR2 FQGNSA, per germline. Trimming removed 1 base at V and 6 bases at J, with 6 bases between.

This clone was observed a handful of times. V is TRBV7-9 and J is TRBJ1-3, with D possibly being TRBD1 (5 bases). CDR1 is SEHNR, CDR2 FQNEAQ, per germline (reference sequence). V lost 4 bases, J lost 8 bases, and 9 bases lay in between. This CDR3 region has 12 residues. The CDR3 DNA is TGTGCCAGCAGCTCCATAGGGGACACCATATATTTT. This sequence encodes CASSSIGDTIYF.

The chain carries TRBV7-2 and TRBJ2-7; 9 positions agree with TRBD1. The germline V gene encodes CDR1 SGHTA and CDR2 FQGNSA. There are 15 residues in the CDR3. With V trimmed by 10 bases and J by 7 bases, 17 bases remained unmatched. The CDR3 is CATKRGQGTTEEQYF. CDR3 DNA sequence: TGTGCCACTAAGAGGGGACAGGGTACCACGGAAGAGCAGTACTTC.